Following are 21 T cell receptor beta chains from one sample sequenced in a study of control samples from healthy donors and cancer patients. Profiling relied on immunoSEQ multiplex PCR, and the TCRdb table lists in-frame clones only, not all of them. The table has approximately 94,000 clones, about 89% seen once. The sequenced material came from blood. These receptors all stem from a woman younger than 45 in good health.

The chain is built from TRBV9 and TRBJ1-2; D perhaps matches TRBD1 (5 bases). The CDR3 runs to 14 residues. Germline CDR1 is SGDLS and CDR2 is YYNGEE. V dropped 0 bases and J dropped 8 bases, with 14 bases sitting between them. Here the CDR3 reads CASSVGTTPQGYTF. CDR3 sequence (DNA): TGTGCCAGCAGCGTAGGGACAACCCCGCAGGGCTACACCTTC.

The J gene is TRBJ1-2, the V gene TRBV4-1; 8 nucleotides agree with TRBD1. Per the germline V gene, CDR1 is MGHRA and CDR2 is YSYEKL. The V gene end was trimmed by 0 bases and the J gene end by 3 bases; junction bases not matched to a gene: 12. This CDR3 is built from 18 residues. The CDR3 DNA reads as TGCGCCAGCAGCCAAGATGGGCAGGGGGCAGCGCGAGACTATGGCTACACCTTC. Translation gives CASSQDGQGAARDYGYTF.

The rearrangement links TRBV5-1 to TRBJ1-5, with 8 bases matching TRBD1. The V and J ends lost 4 bases and 11 bases, in that order; junction bases with no gene match: 8. Germline values: CDR1 SGHRS, CDR2 YFSETQ. The CDR3 runs 13 residues. The CDR3 bases are TGCGCCAGCAGCCCAGGACAGGGTGAAGCCCAGCATTTT. Encoded protein: CASSPGQGEAQHF.

J is TRBJ1-2 and V is TRBV9; a weak D match, TRBD1 (5 bases). The CDR3 consists of 14 residues. Germline assignment: CDR1 SGDLS and CDR2 YYNGEE. Trimming stripped 0 bases from V and 7 bases from J, with 13 bases between. CDR3 residues: CASSVVGELRGYTF. CDR3 DNA: TGTGCCAGCAGCGTAGTGGGGGAATTACGTGGCTACACCTTC.

This clone showed up just a few times. V is TRBV5-1 and J is TRBJ2-5; 8 positions match TRBD2. The germline CDR1 and CDR2 sequences are SGHRS and YFSETQ. With V trimmed by 0 bases and J by 11 bases, 6 bases remained unmatched. The CDR3 runs to 13 residues. The CDR3 sequence: CASSLGYSGIQYF. The DNA of the CDR3 is TGCGCCAGCAGCTTGGGTTATAGCGGGATACAGTACTTC.

This clone has a handful of counts. Here the CDR3 reads CASSKAGGSQRSYEQYF. CDR3 DNA sequence: TGTGCCAGCAGCAAAGCGGGTGGCAGCCAACGCTCCTACGAGCAGTACTTC. The rearrangement links TRBV21-1 to TRBJ2-7. TRBV21-1 is tagged as a pseudogene. The CDR3 totals 17 residues.

V gene TRBV7-9 combines with J gene TRBJ1-4; D uncertain. CDR1 and CDR2 from the germline V gene are SEHNR and FQNEAQ (reference sequence). V gave up 1 base and J gave up 0 bases, with 6 bases separating them. The CDR3 is made up of 15 amino acids. For the CDR3, the DNA is TGTGCCAGCAGCTTAGGTCCTTCAACTAATGAAAAACTGTTTTTT. Amino acids: CASSLGPSTNEKLFF.

The sample holds a few counts of this clone. The chain uses TRBV30 and TRBJ1-2; tentative D call: TRBD1 (5 bases). This CDR3 spans 12 amino acids. The V end was cut by 1 base, the J end by 4 bases, with 7 bases between. Germline values: CDR1 GTSNPN, CDR2 SVGIG (reference sequence). CDR3: CAWSEGTYGYTF. CDR3 nucleotide sequence: TGTGCCTGGAGTGAAGGGACCTATGGCTACACCTTC.

The rearrangement uses TRBV20-1 and TRBJ2-7, with TRBD2 as a possible D gene (6 bases). V lost 6 bases and J lost 6, with 9 bases in between. The germline gives CDR1 DFQATT, CDR2 SNEGSKA (reference sequence). This CDR3 spans 10 amino acids. The CDR3 DNA follows: TGCAGTGCCGGGCGGGGCGAGCAGTACTTC. It codes for CSAGRGEQYF.

The chain recombines TRBV19 with TRBJ1-1; D is unclear. This CDR3 is built from 12 residues. Germline V gives CDR1 LNHDA, CDR2 SQIVND (reference sequence). V was pared by 1 base and J by 11 bases, with 11 bases between. Here the CDR3 reads CASSIGREQAFF. CDR3 DNA: TGTGCCAGTAGTATAGGAAGGGAGCAGGCTTTCTTT.

V and J are TRBV9 and TRBJ2-7; D tentatively reads TRBD1 or TRBD2 (5 bases each). V lost 3 bases and J 0 bases, leaving 16 bases between the germline ends. This CDR3 comprises 16 residues. CDR1 is SGDLS and CDR2 is YYNGEE in the germline V gene. The DNA of the CDR3 is TGTGCCAGCAGCGACCCACCGGGACCCCGCTCCTACGAGCAGTACTTC. Residues: CASSDPPGPRSYEQYF.

Worth noting for this clone: The same CDR3 also results from other DNA sequences found in this sample. This chain links TRBV28 with TRBJ2-7; TRBD2 matches at 10 bases. The V segment lost 5 bases and the J segment 5 bases; nucleotides outside the gene matches: 21. This CDR3 has 19 amino acids. The germline V gene has CDR1 MDHEN and CDR2 SYDVKM. CDR3 DNA sequence: TGTGCCAGCAGTACACCAGCGGGGGGGCCAGGGGGTTGGAGTAACGAGCAGTACTTC. This gives the protein CASSTPAGGPGGWSNEQYF. Together with reference TRBV28 and TRBJ2-7, the CDR3 gives the full variable domain: DVKVTQSSRYLVKRTGEKVFLECVQDMDHENMFWYRQDPGLGLRLIYFSYDVKMKEKGDIPEGYSVSREKKERFSLILESASTNQTSMYLCASSTPAGGPGGWSNEQYFGPGTRLTVT.

This clone was counted once. The rearrangement links TRBV7-7 to TRBJ2-5, with D possibly called TRBD1 or TRBD2 (5 bases each). The CDR3 spans 14 residues. Germline assignment: CDR1 SSHAT and CDR2 FNYEAQ (reference sequence). V was shortened by 3 bases and J by 2 bases, with 10 bases between the two germline ends. The CDR3 region is CASSFTGPQETQYF. Written as DNA, the CDR3 is TGTGCCAGCAGCTTTACGGGGCCTCAAGAGACCCAGTACTTC.

The count of this clone is one. V and J are TRBV9 and TRBJ2-1; D ambiguous. Germline values: CDR1 SGDLS, CDR2 YYNGEE. V lost 4 bases to trimming and J lost 0 bases, with 17 bases between them. The CDR3 extends over 17 amino acids. In DNA form, the CDR3 reads TGTGCCAGCAGCCCCCAAAGACTCGTGAGCTCCTACAATGAGCAGTTCTTC. This encodes CASSPQRLVSSYNEQFF.

The rearrangement joins TRBV28 to TRBJ1-3, with 7 bases aligning to TRBD1. The CDR3 is 16 amino acids. V was clipped by 3 bases and J by 0 bases; unmatched bases: 5. Germline CDR1 reads MDHEN; CDR2 reads SYDVKM. This CDR3 is CASSFLGQLSGNTIYF. DNA of the CDR3: TGTGCCAGCAGTTTCTTGGGACAGCTCTCTGGAAACACCATATATTTT.

J is TRBJ2-7 and V is TRBV27; D is ambiguous. The CDR3 has 14 residues. V was shortened by 4 bases and J by 5 bases, with 15 bases between the two germline ends. CDR1 and CDR2 (germline): MNHEY, SMNVEV (reference sequence). The CDR3 DNA reads TGTGCCAGCAGTTCCCTGAAGGTTATCCACGAGCAGTACTTC. This sequence encodes CASSSLKVIHEQYF.

V is TRBV5-1 and J is TRBJ1-1; D is unclear. V shed 4 bases and J shed 4 bases, with 26 bases lying between them. The CDR3 spans 18 residues. Germline CDR1 reads SGHRS; CDR2 reads YFSETQ. CDR3 in DNA: TGCGCCAGCAGCCTTGGGGTACCCCTCGTGGAGGGAGGCACTGAAGCTTTCTTT. Translated, it gives CASSLGVPLVEGGTEAFF.

V usage is TRBV7-2 and J usage is TRBJ2-5; no clear D gene. The CDR3 is 11 residues long. The V gene lost 3 bases and the J gene lost 6 bases, with 5 bases spanning the gap. CDR1 SGHTA and CDR2 FQGNSA come from the germline V gene. The DNA of the CDR3 is TGTGCCAGCAGCTTCTTAAAGACCCAGTACTTC. Its protein product is CASSFLKTQYF. The full variable domain, with the rest looked up from reference TRBV7-2 and TRBJ2-5, is GAGVSQSPSNKVTEKGKDVELRCDPISGHTALYWYRQSLGQGLEFLIYFQGNSAPDKSGLPSDRFSAERTGGSVSTLTIQRTQQEDSAVYLCASSFLKTQYFGPGTRLLVL.

This chain joins TRBV5-1 and TRBJ1-5; TRBD1 aligns across 7 bases. From germline, CDR1 is SGHRS and CDR2 YFSETQ. The CDR3 loop spans 14 amino acids. The ends lost 0 bases at V and 8 bases at J; junction bases unmatched: 5. CDR3 protein: CASSLGQGNEPQHF. The CDR3 DNA reads as TGCGCCAGCAGCTTGGGACAGGGTAATGAGCCCCAGCATTTT.

The V gene is TRBV28, the J gene TRBJ1-3; the match to TRBD1 covers 8 bases. CDR1 and CDR2 (germline): MDHEN, SYDVKM. The CDR3 has 14 residues. V lost 6 bases, J lost 2 bases, and 3 bases stayed unmatched. CDR3 protein: CASRVDRAGNTIYF. CDR3 in DNA: TGTGCCAGCAGGGTGGACAGGGCTGGAAACACCATATATTTT.

The gene calls are TRBV27 and TRBJ2-2; D uncertain. With 8 bases removed from V and 1 base from J, the gap between germline ends came to 14 bases. The CDR3 loop spans 15 amino acids. Germline V gene data show CDR1 as MNHEY and CDR2 as SMNVEV (reference sequence). The CDR3 protein is CASSGRNRNTGELFF. In DNA, the CDR3 is TGTGCCAGCTCTGGACGAAACCGGAACACCGGGGAGCTGTTTTTT.